The clone carrying this T cell receptor (beta chain) appeared a single time. A clone one base away is much larger, so this may be a read error. These data come from a study of lung T cells in sarcoidosis with Löfgren's syndrome. In the study overall: Repertoire analyses centered on Löfgren's syndrome patients.

TCRdb used MiXCR to reprocess the reads, holding one entry per CDR3 protein. The sample carries approximately 20,000 distinct CDR3 sequences, around 23% recorded once. In germline, CDR1 is KGHSH, CDR2 LQKENI. The CDR3 runs to 14 residues. The clonotype comes from a human donor with sarcoidosis (Löfgren's syndrome or another form), or a control subject (not recorded which). The chain carries TRBV18 and TRBJ2-3; D may match TRBD1 or TRBD2 (5 bases each). The sample consisted of CD4+ T cells from bronchoalveolar lavage. The CDR3 sequence is CTSSLRDATDTQYF. Here the CDR3 DNA reads TGTACCAGCTCACTCCGGGACGCCACAGATACGCAGTATTTT.